The 18 T cell receptor beta chains reported below all come from one sample, sequenced in a study of radiation and T cells in renal cell carcinoma (dated by TCRdb to 2020 to 2021). The time point label, as the study defines it: blood 2 weeks post-SBRT. Read against the paper, the sample's treatment or condition label means: 15 Gy SBRT to primary tumor, nephrectomy 4 weeks later. Libraries were made using the immunoSEQ multiplex PCR assay. In TCRdb, the immuneACCESS table is reduced to in-frame sequences with V and J assigned. These tables do not hold every clone; where another copy was compared, an unresolved V gene accounts for under half, and the others remain unexplained. This sample holds around 130,000 clones; about 88% were observed only once. The top ten clonotypes cover approximately 5.8% of the sample. The sample here was blood, taken from a patient whose treatment included radiotherapy and nephrectomy. These receptors were obtained from a woman between 70 and 85 years old with renal cell carcinoma.

CDR3 residues: CAISDPGVPNTEAFF. The CDR3 DNA follows: TGTGCCATCAGTGACCCAGGAGTCCCTAACACTGAAGCTTTCTTT. This chain joins TRBV10-3 and TRBJ1-1; D remains unclear. This CDR3 spans 15 amino acids. V shed 3 bases and J shed 2 bases, with 13 bases lying between them. Per the germline V gene, CDR1 is ENHRY and CDR2 is SYGVKD.

The rearrangement joins TRBV11-3 to TRBJ1-4, with D unresolved. Trimming left V 1 base short and J 0 bases short, with 6 bases between. The CDR3 is 15 amino acids. The V gene's germline CDR1 is SGHNT and CDR2 YENEEA. The CDR3 sequence: CASSLAQATNEKLFF. Written as DNA, the CDR3 is TGTGCCAGCAGCTTAGCCCAAGCAACTAATGAAAAACTGTTTTTT.

The genes are TRBV7-3 and TRBJ2-2, with TRBD1 as a possible D gene (6 bases). The CDR3 has 15 residues. The V and J ends lost 3 bases and 1 base respectively, with 9 bases between them. Germline lookup yields CDR1 SGHTA and CDR2 FQGTGA. In DNA, the CDR3 is TGTGCCAGCAGCTTCGACAGGATGAACACCGGGGAGCTGTTTTTT. Amino acid sequence: CASSFDRMNTGELFF.

The chain couples TRBV4-2 to TRBJ2-5; 10 positions agree with TRBD2. The J call may be in error: the DNA end matches TRBJ2-7 better. Germline V gene lookup returns CDR1 LGHNA and CDR2 YNFKEQ. The CDR3 sequence is 16 residues long. CDR3 protein: CASSQEISGGASEQYF. CDR3 nucleotides: TGTGCCAGCAGCCAAGAGATAAGCGGGGGGGCCTCCGAGCAGTACTTC.

The chain is built from TRBV7-9 and TRBJ1-5; TRBD1 aligns across 9 bases. The CDR3 is 15 residues long. With 5 bases clipped from V and 4 bases from J, the junction kept 6 bases outside the gene matches. Germline V CDR1 and CDR2: SEHNR, FQNEAQ (reference sequence). CDR3: CASSAGTGPNQPQHF. The CDR3 bases are TGTGCCAGCAGCGCCGGGACAGGGCCAAATCAGCCCCAGCATTTT.

The V and J genes are TRBV21-1 and TRBJ2-3; no check of the table's D call, TRBD2, against the DNA was made. TRBV21-1 is a pseudogene. The CDR3 contains 15 residues. In nucleotides, the CDR3 is TGTGCCAGCCTCGCCCGGGACTGTTGCACAGATACGCAGTATTTT. It is translated as CASLARDCCTDTQYF.

The J gene is TRBJ1-2, the V gene TRBV6-5; D gene unclear. With 4 bases removed from V and 3 bases from J, the gap between germline ends came to 15 bases. Per the germline V gene, CDR1 is MNHEY and CDR2 is SVGAGI. This CDR3 region has 15 residues. The CDR3 region is CASSSPRTGDYGYTF. DNA for the CDR3: TGTGCCAGCAGTTCCCCCCGAACGGGAGACTATGGCTACACCTTC.

This chain uses TRBV5-5 with TRBJ1-6, with 7 bases aligning to TRBD1. Germline CDR1 and CDR2: SGHKS and YYEKEE (reference sequence). CDR3 size: 16 residues. V shed 0 bases, J shed 7 bases, and the junction held 7 bases outside the gene matches. The CDR3, as DNA: TGTGCCAGCAGCTTGGCAGGGGGTCCGACGAATTCACCCCTCCACTTT. It is translated as CASSLAGGPTNSPLHF.

DNA of the CDR3: TGTGCCAGCAGCTTGAAGGGGGGGTTGGCAGATACGCAGTATTTT. Its protein product is CASSLKGGLADTQYF. V usage is TRBV5-6 and J usage is TRBJ2-3; D may be TRBD2 (7 bases). The V gene lost 1 base and the J gene lost 4 bases, with 13 bases spanning the gap. The CDR3 totals 15 residues. Looked up from germline, CDR1 is SGHDT and CDR2 is YYEEEE.

J is TRBJ2-5 and V is TRBV7-2, with D maybe TRBD1 (5 bases). CDR1 is SGHTA, CDR2 FQGNSA, per germline. This CDR3 has 15 amino acids. V was shortened by 2 bases and J by 1 base, with 11 bases between the two germline ends. CDR3 in DNA: TGTGCCAGCAGCTTACTGCAAGGGGCCCAAGAGACCCAGTACTTC. Its translation is CASSLLQGAQETQYF. The whole variable domain, filled in from reference TRBV7-2 and TRBJ2-5, reads GAGVSQSPSNKVTEKGKDVELRCDPISGHTALYWYRQSLGQGLEFLIYFQGNSAPDKSGLPSDRFSAERTGGSVSTLTIQRTQQEDSAVYLCASSLLQGAQETQYFGPGTRLLVL.

This clone was detected once. The chain is built from TRBV14 and TRBJ1-2, with D uncertain. V lost 6 bases to trimming and J lost 7 bases, with 12 bases between them. The germline V gene encodes CDR1 SGHDN and CDR2 FVKESK. The CDR3 is 12 residues long. The CDR3 spells CASSTGSGGYTF. CDR3 coding DNA: TGTGCCAGCAGTACGGGGTCGGGTGGCTACACCTTC.

V gene TRBV15 combines with J gene TRBJ2-7; the D is unclear. The CDR3 has 13 amino acids. Trimming took 4 bases from V and 0 from J, leaving 7 bases between them. The germline V gene encodes CDR1 LNHNV and CDR2 YYDKDF (reference sequence). The CDR3 loop is CATSNGLSYEQYF. Written as DNA, the CDR3 is TGTGCCACCAGCAACGGGCTCTCCTACGAGCAGTACTTC. Complete variable domain (other parts from reference TRBV15 and TRBJ2-7): DAMVIQNPRYQVTQFGKPVTLSCSQTLNHNVMYWYQQKSSQAPKLLFHYYDKDFNNEADTPDNFQSRRPNTSFCFLDIRSPGLGDTAMYLCATSNGLSYEQYFGPGTRLTVT.

The chain uses TRBV7-8 and TRBJ2-7, with TRBD1 matching over 10 bases. Looked up from germline, CDR1 is SGHVS and CDR2 is FQNEAQ. V lost 4 bases to trimming and J lost 6 bases; unmatched junction nucleotides: 6. The CDR3 length is 14 residues. The CDR3 DNA sequence: TGTGCCAGCAGCTGGCGGGACAGGGGTGGCGAGCAGTACTTC. This codes for CASSWRDRGGEQYF.

The gene calls are TRBV7-2 and TRBJ1-1; possibly TRBD1 for D (5 bases). Germline CDR1 reads SGHTA; CDR2 reads FQGNSA. This CDR3 contains 15 residues. Trimming pared 5 bases from V and 6 bases from J, leaving 19 bases between. CDR3 nucleotide sequence: TGTGCCAGCAGCCCTATACCTACAGGTTGGCCTGAAGCTTTCTTT. This encodes CASSPIPTGWPEAFF. Together with reference TRBV7-2 and TRBJ1-1, the CDR3 gives the full variable domain: GAGVSQSPSNKVTEKGKDVELRCDPISGHTALYWYRQSLGQGLEFLIYFQGNSAPDKSGLPSDRFSAERTGGSVSTLTIQRTQQEDSAVYLCASSPIPTGWPEAFFGQGTRLTVV.

This clone was observed a single time. The chain is built from TRBV19 and TRBJ2-4; possibly TRBD2 for D (5 bases). Trimming took 0 bases from V and 1 from J, leaving 13 bases between them. CDR3 length: 17 residues. Germline CDR1 and CDR2: LNHDA and SQIVND (reference sequence). The CDR3 coding sequence is TGTGCCAGTAGTATAGAAGGGAAGAGGGCGGCCAAAAACATTCAGTACTTC. Translation: CASSIEGKRAAKNIQYF.

The V and J genes are TRBV11-1 and TRBJ2-7, with D perhaps matching TRBD2 (6 bases). Trimming shortened V by 8 bases and J by 7 bases, and 12 bases separated the two germline ends. CDR1 is SGHAT and CDR2 is FQDESV in the germline V gene (reference sequence). The CDR3 has 11 amino acids. The CDR3 DNA reads TGTGCCAGCGCGGCGGCGGGGGAGCAGTACTTC. Protein product: CASAAAGEQYF.

The chain is built from TRBV5-1 and TRBJ2-5; D ambiguous. Germline V gene sequence: CDR1 SGHRS, CDR2 YFSETQ. This CDR3 has 15 amino acids. Trimming stripped 0 bases from V and 5 bases from J, with 14 bases between. This CDR3 is CASSLAGVESETQYF. In DNA form, the CDR3 reads TGCGCCAGCAGCTTGGCGGGCGTGGAGTCTGAGACCCAGTACTTC.

This chain links TRBV5-1 with TRBJ2-2; D unresolved. V was clipped by 0 bases and J by 4 bases, with 10 bases between them. The length of the CDR3 is 15 residues. Germline CDR1 reads SGHRS; CDR2 reads YFSETQ. Here the CDR3 reads CASSLERYPTGELFF. The CDR3 DNA is TGCGCCAGCAGCTTGGAAAGGTACCCCACCGGGGAGCTGTTTTTT.